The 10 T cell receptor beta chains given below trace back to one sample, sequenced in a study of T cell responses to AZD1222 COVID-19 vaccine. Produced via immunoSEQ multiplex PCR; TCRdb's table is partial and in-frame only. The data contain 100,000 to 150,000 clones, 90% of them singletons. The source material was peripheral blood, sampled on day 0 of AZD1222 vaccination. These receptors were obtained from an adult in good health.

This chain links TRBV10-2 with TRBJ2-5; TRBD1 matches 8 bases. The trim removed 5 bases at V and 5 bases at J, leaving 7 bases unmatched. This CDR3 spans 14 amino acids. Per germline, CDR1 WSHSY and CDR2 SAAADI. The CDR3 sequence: CASSPGGGLETQYF. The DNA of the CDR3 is TGCGCCAGCAGTCCAGGGGGCGGATTGGAGACCCAGTACTTC.

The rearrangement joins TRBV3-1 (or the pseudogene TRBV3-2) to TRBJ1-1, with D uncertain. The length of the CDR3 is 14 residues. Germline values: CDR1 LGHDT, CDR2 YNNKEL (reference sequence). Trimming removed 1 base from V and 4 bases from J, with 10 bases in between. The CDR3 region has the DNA TGTGCCAGCAGCCAAGCCGGGCCACTCACTGAAGCTTTCTTT. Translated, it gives CASSQAGPLTEAFF.

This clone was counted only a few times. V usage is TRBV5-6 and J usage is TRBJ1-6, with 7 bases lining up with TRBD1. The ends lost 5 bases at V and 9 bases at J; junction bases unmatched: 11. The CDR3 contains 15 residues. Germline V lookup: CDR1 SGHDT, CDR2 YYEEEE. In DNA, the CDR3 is TGTGCCAGCAGGAAGAGAGGGGGCGCGTTTTCACCCCTCCACTTT. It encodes CASRKRGGAFSPLHF.

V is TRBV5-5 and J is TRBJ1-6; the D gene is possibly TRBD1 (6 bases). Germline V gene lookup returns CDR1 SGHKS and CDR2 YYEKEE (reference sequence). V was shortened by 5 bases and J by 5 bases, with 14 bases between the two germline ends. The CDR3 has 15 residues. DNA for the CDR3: TGTGCCAGCAGTACACAGGGTTTACATAATTCACCCCTCCACTTT. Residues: CASSTQGLHNSPLHF.

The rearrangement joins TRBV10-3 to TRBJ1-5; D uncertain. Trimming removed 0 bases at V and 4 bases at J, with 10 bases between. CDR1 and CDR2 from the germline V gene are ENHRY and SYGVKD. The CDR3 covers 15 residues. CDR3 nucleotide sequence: TGTGCCATCAGTGAGTCGTCCAGTTTTAATCAGCCCCAGCATTTT. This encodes CAISESSSFNQPQHF.

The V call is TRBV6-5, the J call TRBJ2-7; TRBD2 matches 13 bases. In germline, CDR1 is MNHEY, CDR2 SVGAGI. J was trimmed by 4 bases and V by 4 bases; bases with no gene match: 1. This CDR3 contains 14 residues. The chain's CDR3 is CASSWTSGSYEQYF. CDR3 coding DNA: TGTGCCAGCAGTTGGACTAGCGGGAGTTACGAGCAGTACTTC.

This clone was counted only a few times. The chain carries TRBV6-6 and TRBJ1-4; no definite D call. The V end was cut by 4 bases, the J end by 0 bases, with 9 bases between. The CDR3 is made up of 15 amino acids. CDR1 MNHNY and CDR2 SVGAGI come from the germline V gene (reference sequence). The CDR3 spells CASSSGPATNEKLFF. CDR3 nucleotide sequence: TGTGCCAGCAGTTCCGGCCCTGCAACTAATGAAAAACTGTTTTTT.

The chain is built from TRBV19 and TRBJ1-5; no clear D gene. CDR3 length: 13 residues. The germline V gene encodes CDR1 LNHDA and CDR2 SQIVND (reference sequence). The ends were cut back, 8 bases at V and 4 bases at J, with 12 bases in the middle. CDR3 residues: CASSEGLNQPQHF. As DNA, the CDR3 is TGTGCCAGTTCGGAAGGGTTGAATCAGCCCCAGCATTTT.

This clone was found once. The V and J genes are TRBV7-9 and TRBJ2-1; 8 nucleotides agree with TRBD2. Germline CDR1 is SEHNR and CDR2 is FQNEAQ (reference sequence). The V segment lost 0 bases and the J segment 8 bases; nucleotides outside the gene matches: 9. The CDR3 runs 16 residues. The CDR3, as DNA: TGTGCCAGCAGCTTAGCTGGCAGCGGGAGCGAGGATGAGCAGTTCTTC. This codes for CASSLAGSGSEDEQFF.

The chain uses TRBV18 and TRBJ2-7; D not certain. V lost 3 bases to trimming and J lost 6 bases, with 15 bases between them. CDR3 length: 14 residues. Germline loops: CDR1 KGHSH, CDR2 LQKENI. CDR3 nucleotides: TGTGCCAGCTCACCGGGATCGAAACTCCTCGAGCAGTACTTC. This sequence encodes CASSPGSKLLEQYF.